Shown below are 17 T cell receptor beta chains from a single sample sequenced in a study of cytomegalovirus exposure and HLA in healthy donors. The PCR contained 60 Vbeta and 13 Jbeta primers. Sequenced by immunoSEQ multiplex PCR; TCRdb stores in-frame clones only, minus some. The sample lists 150,000 to 200,000 clones, approximately 81% occurring once. The specimen was PBMCs. Receptor source: a young man in good health and CMV-seropositive.

CDR3 residues: CASSPGVGAGGTDTQYF. As DNA, the CDR3 is TGTGCCAGCAGCCCCGGAGTGGGAGCGGGGGGCACAGATACGCAGTATTTT. The genes are TRBV7-3 and TRBJ2-3, with 8 positions matching TRBD2. The CDR3 is made up of 17 amino acids. V was clipped by 5 bases and J by 1 base; unmatched bases: 11. Per germline, CDR1 SGHTA and CDR2 FQGTGA.

DNA for the CDR3: TGTGCCAGCAGCTTCTTTACCGGGACACCTTATGGCTACACCTTC. Residues: CASSFFTGTPYGYTF. The V gene is TRBV5-6, the J gene TRBJ1-2, with D maybe TRBD1 (6 bases). CDR1 and CDR2 from the germline V gene are SGHDT and YYEEEE. The CDR3 runs 15 residues. Trimming removed 2 bases at V and 5 bases at J, with 16 bases between.

This rearrangement joins TRBV7-6 to TRBJ2-5, with TRBD2 as a possible D gene (5 bases). V shed 5 bases and J shed 10 bases, with 11 bases lying between them. Germline values: CDR1 SGHVS, CDR2 FNYEAQ. CDR3 length: 11 amino acids. The CDR3 nucleotides read TGTGCCAGCAGCCCGAGGGTTGGCCAGTACTTC. It yields the protein CASSPRVGQYF.

The chain has TRBV25-1 and TRBJ2-7; a weak D match, TRBD1 (6 bases). Deletions cut 6 bases from V and 6 bases from J, with 12 bases between. The CDR3 is 12 residues long. CDR1 is MGHDK and CDR2 is SYGVNS in the germline V gene. CDR3 amino acids: CASSQTGSEQYF. The CDR3 DNA is TGTGCCAGCAGCCAAACAGGGAGCGAGCAGTACTTC.

This chain's CDR3 is CASSGFWDNSYEQYF. In nucleotides, the CDR3 is TGTGCCAGCAGCGGGTTCTGGGACAACTCCTACGAGCAGTACTTC. V gene TRBV6-1 combines with J gene TRBJ2-5, with D perhaps matching TRBD1 (6 bases). The end of the DNA aligns better with TRBJ2-7, so the J call may be wrong. This CDR3 spans 15 amino acids. Germline values: CDR1 MNHNS, CDR2 SASEGT.

The chain is built from TRBV29-1 and TRBJ1-1; possibly TRBD1 for D (5 bases). Germline CDR1 SQVTM, CDR2 ANQGSEA. Trimming took 3 bases from V and 2 from J, leaving 13 bases between them. CDR3 size: 14 residues. This CDR3 is CSVEGGKGNTEAFF. The CDR3 DNA sequence: TGCAGCGTTGAGGGGGGAAAGGGCAACACTGAAGCTTTCTTT.

The chain links TRBV29-1 to TRBJ2-6, with 7 bases that match TRBD1. This CDR3 has 15 amino acids. The trim removed 6 bases at V and 0 bases at J, leaving 5 bases unmatched. CDR1 and CDR2 (germline): SQVTM, ANQGSEA. CDR3 sequence (DNA): TGCAGCGTCTGGGACAGTAACTCTGGGGCCAACGTCCTGACTTTC. Translating gives CSVWDSNSGANVLTF.

The chain joins TRBV6-5 to TRBJ2-5; tentatively, D is TRBD2 (5 bases). CDR3 length: 14 residues. Per the germline V gene, CDR1 is MNHEY and CDR2 is SVGAGI. V lost 4 bases to trimming and J lost 5 bases, with 14 bases between them. CDR3 coding DNA: TGTGCCAGCAGTTTGAGGGCCCTATGGGAGACCCAGTACTTC. Translation gives CASSLRALWETQYF.

V is TRBV7-6 and J is TRBJ2-2, with 10 bases matching TRBD1. Per germline, CDR1 SGHVS and CDR2 FNYEAQ. Germline trimming cut 5 bases from V and 2 bases from J; bases unmatched to any gene: 8. The CDR3 consists of 17 residues. CDR3 sequence (DNA): TGTGCCAGCAGCCCCAGCGGGACAGGGGCCAACACCGGGGAGCTGTTTTTT. Translated, it gives CASSPSGTGANTGELFF.

This chain links TRBV5-1 with TRBJ1-1; 8 nucleotides agree with TRBD1. After removal of 7 bases from V and 1 base from J, the junction contained 9 bases not matched to a gene. The CDR3 contains 15 residues. Germline-derived CDR1 and CDR2 are SGHRS and YFSETQ. The CDR3 is CASYLWTGSNTEAFF. CDR3 nucleotide sequence: TGCGCCAGCTACCTGTGGACAGGGTCGAACACTGAAGCTTTCTTT.

The V and J genes are TRBV6-5 and TRBJ1-1; perhaps TRBD1 as D (5 bases). CDR1 is MNHEY and CDR2 is SVGAGI in the germline V gene. CDR3 length: 13 amino acids. V gave up 7 bases and J gave up 2 bases, with 11 bases separating them. The CDR3 reads CASTRGRNTEAFF. CDR3 nucleotide sequence: TGTGCCAGCACAAGGGGTCGAAACACTGAAGCTTTCTTT.

The chain employs TRBV7-5 and TRBJ2-6; the tabulated D call, TRBD2, remains unverified against the DNA. TRBV7-5 is tagged as a pseudogene. This CDR3 region has 16 residues. CDR3 loop: CARSFRSGTGANVLTF. The CDR3 bases are TGTGCCAGAAGCTTCCGCTCGGGGACTGGGGCCAACGTCCTGACTTTC.

V usage is TRBV4-3 and J usage is TRBJ2-3, with TRBD1 matching over 8 bases. Germline CDR1 reads LGHNA; CDR2 reads YSLEER. This CDR3 comprises 15 residues. The V and J ends lost 2 bases and 4 bases, in that order; junction bases with no gene match: 5. CDR3 region: CASSQTRQGSDTQYF. Here the CDR3 DNA reads TGCGCCAGCAGCCAAACCCGACAGGGGTCAGATACGCAGTATTTT.

The chain couples TRBV30 to TRBJ1-1; D unclear. Trimming took 4 bases from V and 4 from J, leaving 7 bases between them. Germline V gene data show CDR1 as GTSNPN and CDR2 as SVGIG (reference sequence). This CDR3 is built from 11 residues. The CDR3 loop is CAWMEGTEAFF. The DNA for the CDR3 is TGTGCCTGGATGGAGGGCACTGAAGCTTTCTTT.

This sequence joins TRBV7-9 and TRBJ1-2, with 8 bases that match TRBD1. Trimming took 4 bases from V and 2 from J; bases not matched to a gene: 6. This CDR3 has 15 residues. Looked up from germline, CDR1 is SEHNR and CDR2 is FQNEAQ (reference sequence). The CDR3 DNA follows: TGTGCCAGCAGCTCTGACAGGGGTCCAAACTATGGCTACACCTTC. Its protein product is CASSSDRGPNYGYTF. The full variable domain, its missing parts supplied by reference TRBV7-9 and TRBJ1-2, is DTGVSQNPRHKITKRGQNVTFRCDPISEHNRLYWYRQTLGQGPEFLTYFQNEAQLEKSRLLSDRFSAERPKGSFSTLEIQRTEQGDSAMYLCASSSDRGPNYGYTFGSGTRLTVV.

This chain uses TRBV29-1 with TRBJ2-6, with a tentative D call TRBD1 (5 bases). V was shortened by 4 bases and J by 0 bases, with 10 bases between the two germline ends. Germline CDR1 SQVTM, CDR2 ANQGSEA. The CDR3 is made up of 15 amino acids. In nucleotides, the CDR3 is TGCAGCGTTGGGCGACAGAGCTCTGGGGCCAACGTCCTGACTTTC. Its protein product is CSVGRQSSGANVLTF.

This clone was found once. The J gene is TRBJ1-4, the V gene TRBV6-1; weak D call: TRBD1 (5 bases). The V gene lost 4 bases and the J gene lost 8 bases, with 14 bases spanning the gap. In germline, CDR1 is MNHNS, CDR2 SASEGT. The CDR3 has 14 amino acids. The CDR3 loop reads CASSGAGLGEKLFF. CDR3 nucleotides: TGTGCCAGCAGTGGGGCAGGGCTCGGGGAAAAACTGTTTTTT.